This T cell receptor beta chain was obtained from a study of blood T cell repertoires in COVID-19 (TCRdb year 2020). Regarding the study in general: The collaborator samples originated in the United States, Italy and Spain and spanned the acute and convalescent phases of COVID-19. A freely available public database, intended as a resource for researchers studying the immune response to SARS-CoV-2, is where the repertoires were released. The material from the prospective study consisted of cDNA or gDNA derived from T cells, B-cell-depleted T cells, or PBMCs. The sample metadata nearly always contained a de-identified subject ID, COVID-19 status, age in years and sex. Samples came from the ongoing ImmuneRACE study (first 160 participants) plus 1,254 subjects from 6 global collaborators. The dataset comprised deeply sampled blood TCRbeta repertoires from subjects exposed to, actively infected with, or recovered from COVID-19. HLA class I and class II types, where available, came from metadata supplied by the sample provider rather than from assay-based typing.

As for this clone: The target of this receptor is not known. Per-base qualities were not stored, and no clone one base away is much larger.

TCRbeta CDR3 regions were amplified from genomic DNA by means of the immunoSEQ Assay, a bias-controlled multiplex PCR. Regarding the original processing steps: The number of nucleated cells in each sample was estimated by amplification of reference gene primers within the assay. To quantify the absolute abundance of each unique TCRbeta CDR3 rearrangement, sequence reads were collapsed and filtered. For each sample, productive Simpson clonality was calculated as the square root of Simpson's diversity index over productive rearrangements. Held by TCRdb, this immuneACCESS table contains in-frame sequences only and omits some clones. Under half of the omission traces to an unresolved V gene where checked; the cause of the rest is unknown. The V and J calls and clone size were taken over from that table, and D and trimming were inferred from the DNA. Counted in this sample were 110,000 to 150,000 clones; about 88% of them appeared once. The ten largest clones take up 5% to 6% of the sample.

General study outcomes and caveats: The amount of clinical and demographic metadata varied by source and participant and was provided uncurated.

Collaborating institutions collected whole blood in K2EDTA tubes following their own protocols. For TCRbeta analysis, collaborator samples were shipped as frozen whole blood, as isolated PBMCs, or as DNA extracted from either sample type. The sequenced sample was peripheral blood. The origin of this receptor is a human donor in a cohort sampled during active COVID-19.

The CDR3 reads CASSRKDRDRVFRPGNTIYF. The sequenced DNA is TGTGCCAGCAGTAGAAAGGACAGGGACAGGGTTTTCCGCCCCGGAAACACCATATATTTT. The rearranged segments are TRBV28 and TRBJ1-3; 9 central bases correspond to TRBD1. V is cut back by 5 bases and J by 4 bases, with 21 bases in the junction unmatched. Including the terminal cysteine and phenylalanine, the CDR3 comprises 20 residues. This entry keeps only the CDR3 DNA: 60 bases, framed from base 1. CDR1 and CDR2 (MDHEN, SYDVKM) derive from the germline V gene.